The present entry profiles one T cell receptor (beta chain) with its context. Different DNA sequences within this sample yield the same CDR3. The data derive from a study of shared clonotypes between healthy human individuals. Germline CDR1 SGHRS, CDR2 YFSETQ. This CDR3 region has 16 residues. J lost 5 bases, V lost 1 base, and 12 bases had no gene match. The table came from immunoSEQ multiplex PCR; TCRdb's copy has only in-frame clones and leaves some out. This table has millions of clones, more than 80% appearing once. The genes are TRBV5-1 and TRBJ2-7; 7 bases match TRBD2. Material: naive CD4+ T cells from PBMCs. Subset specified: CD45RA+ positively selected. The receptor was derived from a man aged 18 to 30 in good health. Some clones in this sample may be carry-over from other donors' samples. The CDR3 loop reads CASSLLVGGAGDEQYF. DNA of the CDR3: TGCGCCAGCAGCTTGTTGGTGGGAGGGGCGGGAGACGAGCAGTACTTC.